This section outlines one T cell receptor beta chain sequence together with its context. How the authors handled the data: Nucleated cell number was recorded as an estimate derived from reference gene primer amplification. Only in-frame clones appear in the TCRdb table, and some are missing; sequencing was by immunoSEQ multiplex PCR. The D gene and trimming were derived from the DNA, and the V and J assignments and clone size from that table. The table shows 250,000 to 300,000 clones, with over 70% occurring only once. The sample is drawn from a study of blood T cell repertoires in COVID-19. Across the whole study: The samples span acute and convalescent COVID-19 from the United States, Italy and Spain. T cells, B-cell-depleted T cells, or PBMCs supplied cDNA or gDNA.

The CDR3 spans 13 residues. Germline assignment: CDR1 MNHEY and CDR2 SVGAGI. V gave up 8 bases and J gave up 4 bases, with 12 bases separating them. The sequenced material came from peripheral blood. This sequence joins TRBV6-5 and TRBJ2-1; D might be TRBD2 (5 bases). The origin of this receptor is a man older than 75 with acute or convalescent COVID-19. DNA for the CDR3: TGTGCCAGCCTTTCGGGGTTTTACAATGAGCAGTTCTTC. The encoded protein is CASLSGFYNEQFF.